The 10 T cell receptor beta chains given below trace back to one sample, sequenced in a study of blood T cell repertoires in COVID-19. This table comes from immunoSEQ multiplex PCR, and its TCRdb copy is limited to in-frame clones, with some not included. The data show over 70,000 clones, 90% seen once. What was sequenced was peripheral blood. The source is an elderly woman with active or convalescent COVID-19.

This chain joins TRBV5-1 and TRBJ2-3; D unclear. The ends were cut back, 5 bases at V and 2 bases at J, with 15 bases in the middle. The CDR3 extends over 15 amino acids. CDR1 is SGHRS and CDR2 is YFSETQ in the germline V gene. In nucleotides, the CDR3 is TGCGCCAGCAGAGCTGCCCCATCCCTCACAGATACGCAGTATTTT. This gives the protein CASRAAPSLTDTQYF.

The rearrangement links TRBV28 to TRBJ2-7; D is unclear. In germline, CDR1 is MDHEN, CDR2 SYDVKM. With 6 bases removed from V and 2 bases from J, the gap between germline ends came to 8 bases. The CDR3 runs to 12 residues. The CDR3 bases are TGTGCCAGCAGCTATCTAACCTACGAGCAGTACTTC. This gives the protein CASSYLTYEQYF.

The CDR3 here is CASSRSANQETQYF. Here the CDR3 DNA reads TGTGCCAGCAGCAGGTCAGCCAACCAAGAGACCCAGTACTTC. This chain uses TRBV2 with TRBJ2-5; D is unclear. The CDR3 has 14 amino acids. Germline V gives CDR1 SNHLY, CDR2 FYNNEI. With 6 bases removed from V and 0 bases from J, the gap between germline ends came to 11 bases.

CDR3 amino acids: CASSVAIGDFNTGELFF. The CDR3, as DNA: TGTGCCAGCAGCGTAGCTATAGGAGACTTTAACACCGGGGAGCTGTTTTTT. This chain uses TRBV9 with TRBJ2-2; D is ambiguous. The CDR3 is 17 residues long. V gave up 0 bases and J gave up 2 bases, with 14 bases separating them. The germline CDR1 and CDR2 sequences are SGDLS and YYNGEE.

This chain uses TRBV5-4 with TRBJ1-2, with D perhaps matching TRBD1 (5 bases). The germline V and J ends were trimmed by 4 bases and 4 bases, with 11 bases remaining between them. The CDR3 runs 13 residues. Germline CDR1 is SGHNT and CDR2 is YYREEE (reference sequence). CDR3 DNA sequence: TGTGCCAGCAGCGATGACAGAATCTATGGCTACACCTTC. This sequence encodes CASSDDRIYGYTF.

The rearrangement joins TRBV7-2 to TRBJ1-5; D is unclear. Germline-derived CDR1 and CDR2 are SGHTA and FQGNSA. V was pared by 1 base and J by 6 bases, with 10 bases between. The CDR3 is 14 residues long. In DNA, the CDR3 is TGTGCCAGCAGCTTAGGGCCGGGAGGTCAGCCCCAGCATTTT. This codes for CASSLGPGGQPQHF.

The J gene is TRBJ2-7, the V gene TRBV5-1, with 7 bases fitting TRBD1. Per germline, CDR1 SGHRS and CDR2 YFSETQ. CDR3 length: 17 residues. The V segment lost 3 bases and the J segment 2 bases; nucleotides outside the gene matches: 14. The CDR3 here is CASSSLQQGKGTYEQYF. CDR3 nucleotide sequence: TGCGCCAGCAGCTCCCTACAACAGGGGAAGGGGACCTACGAGCAGTACTTC.

The gene calls are TRBV24-1 and TRBJ2-2, with D maybe TRBD1 (5 bases). CDR3 size: 15 residues. The germline gives CDR1 KGHDR, CDR2 SFDVKD. V was shortened by 3 bases and J by 6 bases, with 13 bases between the two germline ends. The CDR3 loop is CATSDGAKTAGELFF. The CDR3, as DNA: TGTGCCACCAGTGATGGGGCCAAGACTGCCGGGGAGCTGTTTTTT.

The chain is built from TRBV29-1 and TRBJ2-3; TRBD1 agrees at 8 bases. The junction had 6 bases not matched to a gene; V was cut back by 7 bases and J by 0 bases. The CDR3 has 14 amino acids. In germline, CDR1 is SQVTM, CDR2 ANQGSEA. CDR3 in amino acids: CSEGTGHSTDTQYF. CDR3 bases: TGCAGCGAAGGGACAGGCCATAGCACAGATACGCAGTATTTT.

The chain combines TRBV2 with TRBJ2-6; D possibly corresponds to TRBD1 (6 bases). The CDR3 extends over 16 amino acids. Germline loops: CDR1 SNHLY, CDR2 FYNNEI. Trimming pared 7 bases from V and 9 bases from J, leaving 22 bases between. The CDR3 DNA reads as TGTGCCAGCACTCGCTCAGGGGAAGTGTGGAACAACGTCCTGACTTTC. It translates to CASTRSGEVWNNVLTF.